One T cell receptor (beta chain) is described in this entry. Germline V gene lookup returns CDR1 MNHEY and CDR2 SVGAGI. The CDR3 is 14 amino acids. V was trimmed by 0 bases and J by 3 bases, leaving 9 bases between them. This entry is derived from a study of patients and donors after allogeneic stem cell transplantation. TCRdb reprocessed the RT-PCR reads via MiXCR and lists one record per CDR3 protein. The sample carries about 150,000 distinct CDR3 sequences, about 24% recorded once. This receptor was taken from a human donor who was either an allogeneic HSCT recipient or a stem cell or donor lymphocyte infusion donor (not recorded which). It is not recorded whose cells these are; they may come from a transplant donor. Sample: blood, either unsorted or a sorted T cell fraction (not recorded which). The chain combines TRBV6-5 with TRBJ2-7; D possibly uses TRBD1 or TRBD2 (6 bases each). CDR3 loop: CASSYSGGRYEQYF. The CDR3 coding sequence is TGTGCCAGCAGTTACTCGGGGGGCCGCTACGAGCAGTACTTC.